This paragraph reports one TCR beta chain. This clonotype has more than one count but fewer than ten. The antigen it binds to is not known. No per-base quality is available; no much larger clone lies one base away. The sample comes from a study of vaccination and CD4 T cells after COVID-19 (dated by TCRdb to between 2021 and 2022). Context from the whole study: The convalescent cohort comprised six males and four females, including two Hispanic individuals, seven Caucasians, two Asians and one multiracial person. Post-COVID blood samples from convalescent patients were collected a median of roughly 100 days after diagnosis, with a range of 35 to 161 days. Each participant got two doses of either the Pfizer-BioNTech BNT162b2 vaccine (n=8) or the Moderna mRNA-1273 vaccine (n=2). In an earlier paper using these donors, memory CD4+ T cell crossreactivity between SARS-CoV-2 and common cold coronavirus spike proteins was assessed at the TCR clonotype level. As controls, cultures received a CEFX viral epitope pool (the positive control), an HIV-1 Nef peptide pool (the negative control), or no peptide at all. In around ten COVID-19 convalescent patients and a handful of infection-naive healthy vaccine recipients, the spike-specific CD4+ TCR repertoire before mRNA vaccination was compared with the repertoire after mRNA vaccination. Post-vaccine blood samples were collected a median of approximately eleven weeks after the second vaccine dose, ranging from roughly 14 to 241 days. The cultures were stimulated with overlapping spike peptide pools from SARS-CoV-2 and from the common cold coronaviruses HCoV-NL63, HCoV-OC43 and HCoV-229E.

Reading the label with the study, this specimen's treatment or condition is: approximately nine-day PBMC culture with coronavirus spike peptide pools or control peptides (ViraFEST assay). CD4+ T cells from unexposed donors were collected before the COVID-19 pandemic (2011-2018). The ViraFEST assay, used in the study, expanded antigen-specific T cells with peptide pools and then identified the expanded clonotypes through TCR sequencing. PBMCs were cultured at a few million per well in IMDM supplemented with approximately 5% human AB serum and about 10 IU/ml IL-2, with approximately 10 ug/ml peptide pools added. On days 3 and 7, half of the culture medium was replaced with fresh IL-2-containing medium. After more than 8 days of culture, CD4+ T cells were isolated by negative selection using the EasySep CD4+ T cell isolation kit. As cell numbers permitted, CD4+ T cells from unexposed donors were tested for reactivity to SARS-CoV-2 S and N and to four common cold coronavirus spike pools. PBMCs were separated from whole blood using Ficoll-Paque Plus gradient centrifugation and then either used fresh or cryopreserved at -140C. Culture conditions were generally each tested in triplicate wells. The leukapheresis product for the unexposed donors was obtained through commercial purchase.

The study at large found these results: Among convalescent patients, a median about 90% of the SARS-CoV-2-reactive clones seen after vaccination appeared only after vaccination, which suggests priming specific to the vaccine. An increase in the median number of SARS-CoV-2-reactive clonotypes from 20 to 25 after infection to roughly 39 after vaccination was observed, but the change was not found to be significant. Of the vaccine-specific clones found in convalescent patients, nearly all (304 of 307) were mono-reactive for SARS-CoV-2 spike instead of being cross-reactive with common cold coronaviruses. The number of convalescent patients in the study was relatively small, and the study did not examine early timepoints following natural infection.

The CDR3 spans 13 residues, from the cysteine through the phenylalanine. This entry keeps only the CDR3 DNA: 39 bases, framed from base 1. The germline V gene specifies ENHRY as CDR1 and SYGVKD as CDR2. V loses 5 bases, J loses 3 bases, and the germline ends lie 9 bases apart. Libraries came from PCR. DNA from cultured CD4+ T cells was subjected to TCR sequencing with the Oncomine TCR Beta short-read assay at the Johns Hopkins FTIC core. Genomic DNA was extracted from the cultured CD4+ T cells with the QIAamp micro DNA kit. Oncomine TCR Beta libraries made from cultured CD4+ T cells were pooled using unique dual indexes and sequenced on an Illumina iSeq 100. The authors' analysis ran thus. Non-productive sequences were filtered out, and CDR3s that did not start with C, did not end with F or W, or were shorter than 7 amino acids were discarded. Antigen-specific clonotypes were identified with the MANAFEST web application by comparing peptide-stimulated wells with reference and other culture wells. For a clone to be called positive, the clone needed an FDR below 0.05, an odds ratio above 5, and a productive frequency above 0.1% in at least two of three replicate wells. Clonotypes that were significantly expanded in both SARS-CoV-2 spike wells and at least one common cold coronavirus spike condition were defined as cross-reactive. Using R version 3.6.1, CDR3 homology was evaluated through Levenshtein distances (stringdist) along with unrooted phylogenetic trees (ape). TCRdb reworked the public reads: Q25 trimming with fastp, MiXCR clone assembly, productive beta chains retained. Rows merge per CDR3 protein into single entries with the most common DNA and genes. The V and J calls and clone size are TCRdb's, not the authors'. This sample is represented by over 7,000 distinct CDR3 sequences; about two fifths of them were singletons. 30% to 45% of the sample comes from the top ten.

The sample consisted of CD4+ T cells from blood, cultured in vitro. The rearrangement joined TRBV10-3 to TRBJ2-3, with the D gene not clear enough to name. The TCR sequence derives from a human donor in good health. The CDR3 in this case is CAISTVRTDTQYF. The nucleotides read TGTGCCATCAGTACGGTCAGGACAGATACGCAGTATTTT.